Below, 3 T cell receptor beta chains from the same sample are listed, as sequenced in a study of OX40 agonist ivuxolimab in advanced cancers. Generated by immunoSEQ multiplex PCR, the TCRdb table keeps only in-frame clones and is missing some. The sample has almost 80,000 clones; 84% are singletons. Here the sequenced sample was CD4+ or CD8+ T cells sorted from blood, taken in a trial of the OX40 agonist ivuxolimab. The source is an adult with an advanced solid tumor such as melanoma, head and neck, liver or kidney cancer.

J is TRBJ2-5 and V is TRBV5-4; 12 bases line up with TRBD2. Germline CDR1 is SGHNT and CDR2 is YYREEE (reference sequence). After removal of 3 bases from V and 7 bases from J, the junction contained 4 bases not matched to a gene. The CDR3 totals 14 residues. For the CDR3, the DNA is TGTGCCAGCAGCTCTCCGGGACTAGCGGGGACCCAGTACTTC. Translating it yields CASSSPGLAGTQYF.

V gene TRBV11-3 combines with J gene TRBJ1-1; D call uncertain. This CDR3 has 14 amino acids. Deletions cut 5 bases from V and 3 bases from J, with 13 bases between. Germline V gene sequence: CDR1 SGHNT, CDR2 YENEEA. CDR3: CASSRAGRYTEAFF. The CDR3 coding sequence is TGTGCCAGCAGCCGTGCAGGTAGATACACTGAAGCTTTCTTT.

The V call is TRBV29-1, the J call TRBJ2-6, with 8 positions matching TRBD1. V lost 1 base and J lost 4; bases outside the gene matches: 6. From germline, CDR1 is SQVTM and CDR2 ANQGSEA. This CDR3 is built from 16 residues. CDR3 coding DNA: TGCAGCGTTGAAGGCCAGGGGGCGTCGGGGGCCAACGTCCTGACTTTC. Its protein is CSVEGQGASGANVLTF.